Below, one T cell receptor beta chain is given with its context. What it binds is unknown. TCRdb keeps only in-frame clones here, not all; method: immunoSEQ multiplex PCR. The sample has 26,000 or so clones; 70% to 80% are singletons. The germline CDR1 and CDR2 sequences are SGHTA and FQGNSA. Trimming took 7 bases from V and 2 from J, leaving 12 bases between them. The CDR3 is made up of 14 amino acids. Each patient relapsed following autologous stem cell transplantation, and prior brentuximab vedotin exposure differed. The CD4+ T cells used were purified from thawed PBMCs through magnetic negative selection. The sample comes from a study of PD-1 blockade in classical Hodgkin lymphoma. The study's findings and limits: CD4+ but not CD8+ TCR diversity rose significantly by C4D1.

The V gene is TRBV7-2, the J gene TRBJ1-5; D is uncertain. The clonotype originates from a human donor with classical Hodgkin lymphoma. The specimen comprised CD4+ T cells from blood, sampled at baseline. CDR3 DNA sequence: TGTGCCAGCATCCCTCCGGGCCGCAATCAGCCCCAGCATTTT. Its protein product is CASIPPGRNQPQHF.